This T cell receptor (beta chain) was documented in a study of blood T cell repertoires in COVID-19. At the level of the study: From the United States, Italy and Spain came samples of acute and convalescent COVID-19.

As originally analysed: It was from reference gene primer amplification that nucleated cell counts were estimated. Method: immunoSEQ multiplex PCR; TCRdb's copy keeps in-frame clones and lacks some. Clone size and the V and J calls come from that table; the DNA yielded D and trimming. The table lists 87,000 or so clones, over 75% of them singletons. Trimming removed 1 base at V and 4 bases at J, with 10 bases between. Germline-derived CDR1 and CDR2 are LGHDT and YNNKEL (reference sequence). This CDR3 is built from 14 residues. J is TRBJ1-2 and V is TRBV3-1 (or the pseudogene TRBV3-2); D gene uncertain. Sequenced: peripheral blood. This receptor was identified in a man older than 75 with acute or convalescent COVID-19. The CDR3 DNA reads TGTGCCAGCAGCCAAGCTAAACAGCTCTATGGCTACACCTTC. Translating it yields CASSQAKQLYGYTF.